The T cell receptor beta chain under discussion was sequenced for a study of shared clonotypes between healthy human individuals. Clones were read by immunoSEQ multiplex PCR, and TCRdb kept only the in-frame ones, dropping some. The sample holds about 700,000 clones, around 74% seen once. The CDR3 is 16 residues long. The germline gives CDR1 SGHRS, CDR2 YFSETQ. Trimming took 1 base from V and 4 from J; bases not matched to a gene: 6. The sequencing input was memory CD4+ T cells sorted from blood. The subset is: CD45RA-negative fraction. The chain employs TRBV5-1 and TRBJ2-2; 8 nucleotides match TRBD1. The source of this sequence is a woman in her thirties in good health. CDR3 coding DNA: TGCGCCAGCAGCTTGTCAGGGGGCGGTGGCACCGGGGAGCTGTTTTTT. This translates into CASSLSGGGGTGELFF.